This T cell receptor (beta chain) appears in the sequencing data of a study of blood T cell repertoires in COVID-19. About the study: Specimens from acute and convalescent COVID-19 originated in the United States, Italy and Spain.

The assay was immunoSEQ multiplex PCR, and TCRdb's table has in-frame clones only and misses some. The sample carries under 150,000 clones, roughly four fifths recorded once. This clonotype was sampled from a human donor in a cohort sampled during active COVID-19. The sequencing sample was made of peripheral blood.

The CDR3, as DNA: TGTGCCAGCAGTTTTTTGGACAGGGGGGCGCAGTACTTC. Amino acids: CASSFLDRGAQYF. This chain uses TRBV12-3 or TRBV12-4 with TRBJ2-7; 10 nucleotides line up with TRBD1. J lost 9 bases, V lost 3 bases, and 5 bases had no gene match. This CDR3 has 13 amino acids.